This T cell receptor (beta chain) was captured by sequencing in a study of cytomegalovirus exposure and HLA in healthy donors. The germline V and J ends were trimmed by 6 bases and 4 bases, with 15 bases remaining between them. Germline loops: CDR1 SNHLY, CDR2 FYNNEI. This CDR3 is 14 amino acids long. The table lists this clone with a few counts. Use of 60 Vbeta and 13 Jbeta primers characterized the PCR. Measured with immunoSEQ multiplex PCR; TCRdb has only the in-frame clones, and not every one. The data show about 90,000 clones, less than 65% seen once. The source of this sequence is a woman in her twenties or thirties in good health and CMV-seropositive. This chain links TRBV2 with TRBJ1-2; D gene ambiguous. The material sequenced was PBMCs. The CDR3 here is CASREEGATYGYTF. The CDR3 DNA follows: TGTGCCAGCAGGGAGGAGGGCGCAACCTATGGCTACACCTTC.